The present T cell receptor (beta chain) was sequenced within a study of blood T cell repertoires in COVID-19. V lost 3 bases and J 4 bases, leaving 7 bases between the germline ends. The CDR3 extends over 13 amino acids. Germline V gene sequence: CDR1 SNHLY, CDR2 FYNNEI. Clones were read by immunoSEQ multiplex PCR, and TCRdb kept only the in-frame ones, dropping some. The sample lists almost 200,000 clones; roughly three quarters were seen once. This TCR was sampled from a middle-aged woman with COVID-19, enrolled during active disease. The V gene is TRBV2, the J gene TRBJ1-5; D not resolved. The sample comprised peripheral blood. As DNA, the CDR3 is TGTGCCAGCAGTGAGGAGCGAAATCAGCCCCAGCATTTT. Its translation is CASSEERNQPQHF.